What follows are 10 T cell receptor beta chains derived from one specimen sequenced in a study of control samples from healthy donors and cancer patients. Clones were read by immunoSEQ multiplex PCR, and TCRdb kept only the in-frame ones, dropping some. The sample lists under 150,000 clones; approximately 91% were seen once. The sequenced sample consisted of blood. These receptors were obtained from a man aged 30-40 years in good health.

The J gene is TRBJ2-3, the V gene TRBV21-1; TRBD2, as called in the table, went unchecked against the DNA. TRBV21-1 is deemed a pseudogene. The CDR3 has 16 amino acids. The CDR3 reads CASSNRLAASTDTQYF. Here the CDR3 DNA reads TGTGCCAGCAGCAACCGACTAGCGGCTAGCACAGATACGCAGTATTTT.

The V gene is TRBV5-1, the J gene TRBJ2-5; 11 positions match TRBD2. Trimming took 1 base from V and 4 from J; bases not matched to a gene: 3. The CDR3 has 15 amino acids. The germline gives CDR1 SGHRS, CDR2 YFSETQ. The CDR3 DNA is TGCGCCAGCAGCTTGTTTAGCGGGGGGGCAGAGACCCAGTACTTC. Its protein is CASSLFSGGAETQYF. Full variable domain (rest looked up from reference TRBV5-1 and TRBJ2-5): KAGVTQTPRYLIKTRGQQVTLSCSPISGHRSVSWYQQTPGQGLQFLFEYFSETQRNKGNFPGRFSGRQFSNSRSEMNVSTLELGDSALYLCASSLFSGGAETQYFGPGTRLLVL.

This clone was recorded a few times. The J gene is TRBJ2-7, the V gene TRBV7-8, with TRBD2 matching over 9 bases. Trimming at V came to 5 bases and at J to 0 bases, leaving 5 bases not matched to a gene. This CDR3 has 15 amino acids. Per germline, CDR1 SGHVS and CDR2 FQNEAQ. The CDR3 loop reads CASSPWTSVSYEQYF. In DNA form, the CDR3 reads TGTGCCAGCAGCCCATGGACTAGCGTCTCCTACGAGCAGTACTTC.

The chain has TRBV12-3 or TRBV12-4 and TRBJ1-2; D gene uncertain. The CDR3 runs to 13 residues. The V end was cut by 6 bases, the J end by 5 bases, with 13 bases between. The CDR3 loop reads CASSRDNRYGYTF. Written as DNA, the CDR3 is TGTGCCAGCAGCCGCGACAATAGATATGGCTACACCTTC.

This clone was seen a single time. The chain combines TRBV19 with TRBJ2-6; D not certain. CDR3 length: 16 residues. Between the trimmed V and J ends, which lost 7 bases and 4 bases, there was a span of 17 bases. Per germline, CDR1 LNHDA and CDR2 SQIVND (reference sequence). CDR3 residues: CASNPTMGLGANVLTF. DNA for the CDR3: TGTGCCAGTAACCCCACGATGGGGTTGGGGGCCAACGTCCTGACTTTC. Filled out from reference TRBV19 and TRBJ2-6, the complete variable domain reads DGGITQSPKYLFRKEGQNVTLSCEQNLNHDAMYWYRQDPGQGLRLIYYSQIVNDFQKGDIAEGYSVSREKKESFPLTVTSAQKNPTAFYLCASNPTMGLGANVLTFGAGSRLTVL.

This clone was seen once. V usage is TRBV7-6 and J usage is TRBJ1-5; 8 bases are a match to TRBD1. V lost 1 base to trimming and J lost 6 bases; unmatched junction nucleotides: 8. This CDR3 spans 16 amino acids. The germline gives CDR1 SGHVS, CDR2 FNYEAQ. Here the CDR3 reads CASSLGQGALGQPQHF. CDR3 DNA: TGTGCCAGCAGCTTAGGGCAGGGGGCGCTGGGTCAGCCCCAGCATTTT.

Notes on this clone: A single base separates this from a much larger clone, so it may be a read error. This sample also contains other DNA sequences that code for the same CDR3. The CDR3 is CASSESQGTFEKLFF. The CDR3 DNA is TGTGCTAGCAGTGAGTCACAGGGGACTTTTGAAAAACTGTTTTTT. This chain links TRBV6-1 with TRBJ1-4; 7 bases align to TRBD1. Germline CDR1 and CDR2: MNHNS and SASEGT. The CDR3 covers 15 residues.

In this sample, this clone turned up once. The V and J genes are TRBV10-3 and TRBJ1-2; D remains ambiguous. Between the trimmed V and J ends, which lost 1 base and 6 bases, there was a span of 18 bases. The CDR3 is 16 residues long. Germline values: CDR1 ENHRY, CDR2 SYGVKD. The CDR3 DNA reads TGTGCCATCAGTGAGTTGAATGCCAGAGGAGTTAATGGCTACACCTTC. Amino acids: CAISELNARGVNGYTF.

The chain links TRBV9 to TRBJ2-7, with 9 positions matching TRBD1. Trimming took 3 bases from V and 7 from J; bases not matched to a gene: 11. Germline V lookup: CDR1 SGDLS, CDR2 YYNGEE. This CDR3 spans 15 amino acids. CDR3 residues: CASSATGGLAREQYF. The CDR3 DNA reads TGTGCCAGCAGCGCTACAGGGGGCCTTGCGCGTGAGCAGTACTTC.

V is TRBV27 and J is TRBJ2-7; TRBD2 is a possible D gene (6 bases). The V gene's germline CDR1 is MNHEY and CDR2 SMNVEV (reference sequence). The CDR3 is made up of 15 amino acids. V gave up 7 bases and J gave up 4 bases, with 20 bases separating them. For the CDR3, the DNA is TGTGCCAGCACCCCCGTCGGGGGAGTCGTTTACGAGCAGTACTTC. Its translation: CASTPVGGVVYEQYF.